One TCR beta chain is described in this entry. Primers used in a second PCR of roughly 6 to 11 cycles were a sample-barcoded 5' primer and a J-beta primer mix. MiXCR, run by TCRdb on the 5' RACE reads, gives a single entry per CDR3 protein. The sample shows roughly 800,000 distinct CDR3 sequences, roughly 60% of them seen only once. Roughly 9.8 milliliters of peripheral blood were drawn from each donor. Isolation yielded PBMCs, at least 6.5 million per sample, in every case. The CDR3 consists of 14 residues. Looked up from germline, CDR1 is SGHVS and CDR2 is FQNEAQ. Germline trimming cut 4 bases from V and 5 bases from J; bases unmatched to any gene: 7. The sample is drawn from a study of blood T cells in healthy people across ages.

The receptor was derived from a man under 40 in good health. The specimen was blood. The rearrangement links TRBV7-8 to TRBJ2-5, with 7 bases identical to TRBD1. The CDR3 DNA follows: TGTGCCAGCAGCTCCGGACAGGTCCCCGAGACCCAGTACTTC. Translated, it gives CASSSGQVPETQYF.